This TCR beta chain is drawn from a study of blood T cell repertoires in COVID-19. As for the study in general: Acute-phase and convalescent COVID-19 samples originated in the United States, Italy and Spain. T cells, B-cell-depleted T cells, or PBMCs provided the cDNA or gDNA that served as material.

In the study's own analysis: Estimates of nucleated cell counts were drawn from the amplification of reference gene primers. TCRdb's copy holds only in-frame clones and misses some; the assay was immunoSEQ multiplex PCR. V, J and clone size derive from that table, while D and trimming were established from the DNA sequence. The sample holds approximately 93,000 clones, around 89% seen once. The CDR3 is made up of 15 amino acids. Germline-derived CDR1 and CDR2 are SGHRS and YFSETQ. V lost 2 bases, J lost 3 bases, and 4 bases stayed unmatched. The sequenced sample was peripheral blood. This TCR derives from a man in his fifties or sixties with acute or convalescent COVID-19. The chain carries TRBV5-1 and TRBJ1-1, with TRBD1 identical over 10 bases. The CDR3 reads CASSFDRGRYTEAFF. The DNA of the CDR3 is TGCGCCAGCAGCTTCGACAGGGGGCGGTACACTGAAGCTTTCTTT.